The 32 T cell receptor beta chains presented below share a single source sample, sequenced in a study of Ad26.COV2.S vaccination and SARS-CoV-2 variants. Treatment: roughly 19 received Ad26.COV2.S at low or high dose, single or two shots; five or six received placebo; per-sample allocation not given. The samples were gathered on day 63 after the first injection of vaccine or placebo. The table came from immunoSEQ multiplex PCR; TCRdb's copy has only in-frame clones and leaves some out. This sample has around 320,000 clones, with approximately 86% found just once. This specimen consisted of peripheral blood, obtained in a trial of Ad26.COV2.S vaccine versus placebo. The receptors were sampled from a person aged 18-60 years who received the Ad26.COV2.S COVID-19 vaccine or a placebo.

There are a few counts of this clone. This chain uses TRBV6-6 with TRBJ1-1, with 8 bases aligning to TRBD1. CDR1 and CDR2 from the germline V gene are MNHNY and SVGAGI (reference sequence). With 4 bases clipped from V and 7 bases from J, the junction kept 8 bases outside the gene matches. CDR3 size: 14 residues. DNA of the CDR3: TGTGCCAGCAGTTTCCCAGGGGGCGAGGGTGAAGCTTTCTTT. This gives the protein CASSFPGGEGEAFF.

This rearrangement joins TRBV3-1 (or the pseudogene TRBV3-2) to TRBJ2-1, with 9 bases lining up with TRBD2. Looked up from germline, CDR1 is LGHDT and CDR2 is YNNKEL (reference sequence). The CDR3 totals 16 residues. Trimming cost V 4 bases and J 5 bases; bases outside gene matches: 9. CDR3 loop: CASSPGPLAGNNEQFF. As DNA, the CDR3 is TGTGCCAGCAGCCCAGGACCCCTAGCGGGAAACAATGAGCAGTTCTTC.

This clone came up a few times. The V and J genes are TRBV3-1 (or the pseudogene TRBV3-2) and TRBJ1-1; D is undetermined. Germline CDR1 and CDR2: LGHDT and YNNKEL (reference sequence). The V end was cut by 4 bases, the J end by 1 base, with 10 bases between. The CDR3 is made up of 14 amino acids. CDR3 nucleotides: TGTGCCAGCAGCCGAGTCTCAGGGAACACTGAAGCTTTCTTT. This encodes CASSRVSGNTEAFF.

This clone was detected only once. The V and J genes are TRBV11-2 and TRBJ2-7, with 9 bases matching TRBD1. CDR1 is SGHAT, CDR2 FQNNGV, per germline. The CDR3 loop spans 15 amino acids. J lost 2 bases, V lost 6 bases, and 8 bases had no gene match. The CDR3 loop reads CASSSSDRGAYEQYF. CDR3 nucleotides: TGTGCCAGCAGTTCTAGCGACAGGGGGGCCTACGAGCAGTACTTC. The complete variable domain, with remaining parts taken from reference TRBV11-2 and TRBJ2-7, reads EAGVAQSPRYKIIEKRQSVAFWCNPISGHATLYWYQQILGQGPKLLIQFQNNGVVDDSQLPKDRFSAERLKGVDSTLKIQPAKLEDSAVYLCASSSSDRGAYEQYFGPGTRLTVT.

The CDR3: CASSQGTAWSYEQYF. As DNA, the CDR3 is TGTGCCAGCAGCCAAGGGACGGCGTGGAGTTACGAGCAGTACTTC. The chain has TRBV3-1 (or the pseudogene TRBV3-2) and TRBJ2-7; D not certain. The ends were cut back, 1 base at V and 4 bases at J, with 14 bases in the middle. The CDR3 sequence is 15 residues long. Looked up from germline, CDR1 is LGHDT and CDR2 is YNNKEL (reference sequence).

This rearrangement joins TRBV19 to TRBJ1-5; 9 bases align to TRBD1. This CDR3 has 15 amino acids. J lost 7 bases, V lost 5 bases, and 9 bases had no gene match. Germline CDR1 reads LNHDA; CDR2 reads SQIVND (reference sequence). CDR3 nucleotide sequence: TGTGCCAGTAGTTTGAGAACAGGGGGCGGCCAGCCCCAGCATTTT. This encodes CASSLRTGGGQPQHF.

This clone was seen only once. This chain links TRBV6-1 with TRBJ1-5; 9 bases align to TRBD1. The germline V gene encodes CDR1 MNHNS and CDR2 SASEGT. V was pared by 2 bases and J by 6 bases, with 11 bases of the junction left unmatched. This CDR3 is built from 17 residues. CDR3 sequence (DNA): TGTGCCAGCAGTGAATCCCGACAGGGGGGTTGGACTCAGCCCCAGCATTTT. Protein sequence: CASSESRQGGWTQPQHF.

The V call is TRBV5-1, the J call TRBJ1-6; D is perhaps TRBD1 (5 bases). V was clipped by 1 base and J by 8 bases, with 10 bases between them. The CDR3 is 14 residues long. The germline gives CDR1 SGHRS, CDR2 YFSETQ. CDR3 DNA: TGCGCCAGCAGCTTGTCCCGGGGGGATTCACCCCTCCACTTT. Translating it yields CASSLSRGDSPLHF.

This chain's CDR3 is CATKKRQGVTTDNSPLHF. The CDR3 DNA follows: TGTGCCACCAAAAAGCGACAGGGGGTCACCACCGATAATTCACCCCTCCACTTT. The chain combines TRBV27 with TRBJ1-6, with 9 bases lining up with TRBD1. The CDR3 extends over 18 amino acids. With V trimmed by 10 bases and J by 5 bases, 18 bases remained unmatched. Germline V CDR1 and CDR2: MNHEY, SMNVEV (reference sequence).

The CDR3 DNA is TGCGCCAGCAGCTTGGGAGAGGATACGCAGTATTTT. It codes for CASSLGEDTQYF. The chain combines TRBV5-1 with TRBJ2-3; D is ambiguous. V dropped 0 bases and J dropped 6 bases, with 5 bases sitting between them. The CDR3 consists of 12 residues. The V gene's germline CDR1 is SGHRS and CDR2 YFSETQ.

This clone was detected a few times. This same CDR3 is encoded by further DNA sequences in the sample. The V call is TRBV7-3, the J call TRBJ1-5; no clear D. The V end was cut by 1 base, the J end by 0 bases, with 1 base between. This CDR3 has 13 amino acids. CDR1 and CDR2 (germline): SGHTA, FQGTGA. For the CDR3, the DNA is TGTGCCAGCAGCTTAAATAGCAATCAGCCCCAGCATTTT. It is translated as CASSLNSNQPQHF.

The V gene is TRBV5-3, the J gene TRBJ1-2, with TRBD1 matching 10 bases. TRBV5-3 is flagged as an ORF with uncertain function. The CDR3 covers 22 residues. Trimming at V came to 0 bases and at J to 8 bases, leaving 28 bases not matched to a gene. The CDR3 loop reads CARSLAGTCSCNIVGTGEGYTF. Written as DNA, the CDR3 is TGTGCCAGAAGCTTGGCGGGGACTTGTAGCTGTAACATTGTGGGGACAGGGGAAGGCTACACCTTC.

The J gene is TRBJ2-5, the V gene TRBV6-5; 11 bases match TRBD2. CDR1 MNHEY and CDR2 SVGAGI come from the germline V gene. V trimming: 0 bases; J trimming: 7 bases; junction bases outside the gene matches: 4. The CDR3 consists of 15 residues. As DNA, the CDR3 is TGTGCCAGCAGTTACTCTAGCGGGGGGGCCAGGACCCAGTACTTC. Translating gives CASSYSSGGARTQYF.

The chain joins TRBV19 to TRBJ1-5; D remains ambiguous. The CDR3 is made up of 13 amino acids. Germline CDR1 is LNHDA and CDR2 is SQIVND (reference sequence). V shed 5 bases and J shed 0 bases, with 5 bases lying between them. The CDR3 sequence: CASSEVSNQPQHF. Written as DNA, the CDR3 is TGTGCCAGTAGTGAGGTTAGCAATCAGCCCCAGCATTTT. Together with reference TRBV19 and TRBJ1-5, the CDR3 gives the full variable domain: DGGITQSPKYLFRKEGQNVTLSCEQNLNHDAMYWYRQDPGQGLRLIYYSQIVNDFQKGDIAEGYSVSREKKESFPLTVTSAQKNPTAFYLCASSEVSNQPQHFGDGTRLSIL.

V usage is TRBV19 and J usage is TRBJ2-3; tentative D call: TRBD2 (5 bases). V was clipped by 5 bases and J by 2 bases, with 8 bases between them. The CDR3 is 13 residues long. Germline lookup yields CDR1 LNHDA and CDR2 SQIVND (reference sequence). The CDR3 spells CASSAGDTDTQYF. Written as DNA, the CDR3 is TGTGCCAGTAGTGCCGGGGACACAGATACGCAGTATTTT.

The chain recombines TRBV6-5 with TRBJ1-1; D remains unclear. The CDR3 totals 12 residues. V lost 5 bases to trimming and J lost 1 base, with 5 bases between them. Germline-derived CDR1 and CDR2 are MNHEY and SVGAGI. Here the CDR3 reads CASSKRNTEAFF. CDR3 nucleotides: TGTGCCAGCAGTAAGAGGAACACTGAAGCTTTCTTT.

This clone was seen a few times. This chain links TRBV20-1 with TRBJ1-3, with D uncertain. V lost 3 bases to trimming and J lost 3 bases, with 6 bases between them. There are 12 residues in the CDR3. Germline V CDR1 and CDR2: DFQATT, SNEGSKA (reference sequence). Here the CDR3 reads CSASNVGNTIYF. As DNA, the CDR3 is TGCAGTGCTAGTAACGTTGGAAACACCATATATTTT.

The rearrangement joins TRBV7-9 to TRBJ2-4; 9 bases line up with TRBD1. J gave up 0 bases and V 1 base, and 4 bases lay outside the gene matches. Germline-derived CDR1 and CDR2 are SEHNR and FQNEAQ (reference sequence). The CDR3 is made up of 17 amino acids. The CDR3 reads CASSLGTGALAKNIQYF. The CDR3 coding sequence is TGTGCCAGCAGCTTAGGGACAGGGGCCCTAGCCAAAAACATTCAGTACTTC.

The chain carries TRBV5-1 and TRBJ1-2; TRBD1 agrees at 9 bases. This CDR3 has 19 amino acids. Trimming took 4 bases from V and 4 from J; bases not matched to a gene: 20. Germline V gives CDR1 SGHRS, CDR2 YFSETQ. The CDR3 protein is CASSPGTDRGTYIIYGYTF. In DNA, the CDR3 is TGCGCCAGCAGCCCCGGCACGGACAGGGGCACCTATATAATCTATGGCTACACCTTC.

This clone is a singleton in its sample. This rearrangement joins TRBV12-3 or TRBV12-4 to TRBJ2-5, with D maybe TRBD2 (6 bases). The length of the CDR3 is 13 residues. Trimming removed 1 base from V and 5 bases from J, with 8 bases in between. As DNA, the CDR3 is TGTGCCAGCAGTTTAGGGGAGGTCGAGACCCAGTACTTC. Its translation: CASSLGEVETQYF.

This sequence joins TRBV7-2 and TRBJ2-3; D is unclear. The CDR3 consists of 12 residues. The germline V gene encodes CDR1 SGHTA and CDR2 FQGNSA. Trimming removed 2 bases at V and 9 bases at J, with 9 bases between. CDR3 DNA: TGTGCCAGCAGCTTATTAGGCAGCACGCAGTATTTT. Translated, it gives CASSLLGSTQYF.

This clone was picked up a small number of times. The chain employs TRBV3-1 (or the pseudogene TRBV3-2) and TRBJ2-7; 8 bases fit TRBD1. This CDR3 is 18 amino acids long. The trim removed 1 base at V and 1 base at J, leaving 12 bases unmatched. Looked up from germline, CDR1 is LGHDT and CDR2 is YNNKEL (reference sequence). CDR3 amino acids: CASSQGWVKGQASYEQYF. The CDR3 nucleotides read TGTGCCAGCAGCCAAGGGTGGGTTAAGGGACAGGCGTCCTACGAGCAGTACTTC.

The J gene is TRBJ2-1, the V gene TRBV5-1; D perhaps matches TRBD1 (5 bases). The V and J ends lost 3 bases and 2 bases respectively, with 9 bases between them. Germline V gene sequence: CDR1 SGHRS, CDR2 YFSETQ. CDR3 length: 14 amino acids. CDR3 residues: CASSSRVTYNEQFF. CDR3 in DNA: TGCGCCAGCAGCTCCAGGGTAACCTACAATGAGCAGTTCTTC.

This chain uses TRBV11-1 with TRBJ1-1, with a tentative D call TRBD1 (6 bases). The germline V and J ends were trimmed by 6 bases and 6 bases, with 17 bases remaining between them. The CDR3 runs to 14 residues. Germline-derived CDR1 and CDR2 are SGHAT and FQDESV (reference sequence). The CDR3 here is CASRSTGTPAEAFF. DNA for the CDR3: TGTGCCAGCAGATCTACAGGGACCCCGGCTGAAGCTTTCTTT.

This CDR3 reads CASSLGSPRAHEQYF. The CDR3 DNA reads as TGTGCCAGCAGCTTAGGATCGCCCAGGGCTCACGAGCAGTACTTC. V gene TRBV13 combines with J gene TRBJ2-7, with D tentatively TRBD1 (5 bases). V was trimmed by 0 bases and J by 5 bases, leaving 14 bases between them. The CDR3 length is 15 residues. Looked up from germline, CDR1 is PRHDT and CDR2 is FYEKMQ (reference sequence).

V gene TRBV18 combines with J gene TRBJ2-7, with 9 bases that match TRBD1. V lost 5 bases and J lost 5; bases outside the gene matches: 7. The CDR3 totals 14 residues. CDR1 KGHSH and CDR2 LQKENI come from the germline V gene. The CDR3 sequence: CASSTGTGMHEQYF. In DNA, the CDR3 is TGTGCCAGCTCAACCGGGACAGGGATGCACGAGCAGTACTTC. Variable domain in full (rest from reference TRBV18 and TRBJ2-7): NAGVMQNPRHLVRRRGQEARLRCSPMKGHSHVYWYRQLPEEGLKFMVYLQKENIIDESGMPKERFSAEFPKEGPSILRIQQVVRGDSAAYFCASSTGTGMHEQYFGPGTRLTVT.

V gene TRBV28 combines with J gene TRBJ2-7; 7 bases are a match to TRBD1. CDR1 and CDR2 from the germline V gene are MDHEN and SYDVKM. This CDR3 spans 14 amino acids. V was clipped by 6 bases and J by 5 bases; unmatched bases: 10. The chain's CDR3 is CASSRIDREHEQYF. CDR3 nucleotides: TGTGCCAGCAGCAGAATCGACAGGGAACACGAGCAGTACTTC.

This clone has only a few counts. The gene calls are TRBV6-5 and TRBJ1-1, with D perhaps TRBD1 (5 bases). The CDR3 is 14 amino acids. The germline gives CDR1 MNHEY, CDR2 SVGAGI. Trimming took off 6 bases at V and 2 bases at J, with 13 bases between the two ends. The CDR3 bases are TGTGCCAGCAGAAAAGGACACATTAACACTGAAGCTTTCTTT. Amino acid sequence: CASRKGHINTEAFF.

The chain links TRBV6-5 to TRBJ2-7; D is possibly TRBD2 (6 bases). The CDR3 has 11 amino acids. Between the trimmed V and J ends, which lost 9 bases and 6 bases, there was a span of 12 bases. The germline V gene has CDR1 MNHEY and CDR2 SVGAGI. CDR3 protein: CASGRGSEQYF. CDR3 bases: TGTGCCAGTGGCCGGGGGAGCGAGCAGTACTTC.

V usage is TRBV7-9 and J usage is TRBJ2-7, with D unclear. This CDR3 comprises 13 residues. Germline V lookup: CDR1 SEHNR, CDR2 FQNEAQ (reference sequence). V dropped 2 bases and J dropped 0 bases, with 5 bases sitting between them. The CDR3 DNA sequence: TGTGCCAGCAGCTTACCTGTCTCCTACGAGCAGTACTTC. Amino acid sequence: CASSLPVSYEQYF.

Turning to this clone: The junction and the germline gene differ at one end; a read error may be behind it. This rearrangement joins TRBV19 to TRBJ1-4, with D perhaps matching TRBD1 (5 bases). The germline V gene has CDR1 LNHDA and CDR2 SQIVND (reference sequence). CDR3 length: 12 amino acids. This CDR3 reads CASSTPGGIELF. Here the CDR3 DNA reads TGTGCCAGTAGTACGCCGGGGGGGATAGAACTTTTT.

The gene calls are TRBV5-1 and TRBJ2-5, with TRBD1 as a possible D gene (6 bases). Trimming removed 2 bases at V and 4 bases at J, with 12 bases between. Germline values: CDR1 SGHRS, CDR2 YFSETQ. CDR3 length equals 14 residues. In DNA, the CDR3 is TGCGCCAGCAGCTTTGGACAGCCGGGAGAGACCCAGTACTTC. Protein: CASSFGQPGETQYF.